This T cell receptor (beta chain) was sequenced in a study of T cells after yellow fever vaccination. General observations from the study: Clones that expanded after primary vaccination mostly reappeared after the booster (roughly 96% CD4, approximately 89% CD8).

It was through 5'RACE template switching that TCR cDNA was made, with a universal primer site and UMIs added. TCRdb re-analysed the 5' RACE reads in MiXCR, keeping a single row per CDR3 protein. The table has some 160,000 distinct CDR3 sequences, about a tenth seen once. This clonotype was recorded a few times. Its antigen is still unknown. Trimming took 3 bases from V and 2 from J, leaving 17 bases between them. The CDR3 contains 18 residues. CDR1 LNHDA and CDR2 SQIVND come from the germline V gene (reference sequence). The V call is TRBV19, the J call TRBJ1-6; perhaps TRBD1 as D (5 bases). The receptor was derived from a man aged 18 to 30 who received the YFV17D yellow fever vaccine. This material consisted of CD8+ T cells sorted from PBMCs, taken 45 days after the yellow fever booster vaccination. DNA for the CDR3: TGTGCCAGTAGTATGGGGCCAGGGAAATCGGCCTATAATTCACCCCTCCACTTT. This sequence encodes CASSMGPGKSAYNSPLHF.